The 13 T cell receptor beta chains below all came from one sample that was sequenced in a study of regulatory T cells in long-lasting Graves disease. The sample's time point: newly diagnosed GD, antithyroid drugs for less than 3 months. The TCR library was made from RNA extracted from PBMCs. Researchers made TCR beta libraries by using iRepertoire HTBI primers and running Arm-PCR on CDR3 regions. TCRdb processed the multiplex PCR reads anew with MiXCR; each CDR3 protein has one entry. The sample holds hundreds of thousands of distinct CDR3 sequences, around 12% seen once. These data were likewise used in another study, on T cells in Graves' hyperthyroidism and ophthalmopathy.

The source material was peripheral blood mononuclear cells (PBMCs), sampled at new diagnosis, from a patient treated with antithyroid drugs. The source is a woman aged 25 to 39 with Graves disease.

At least ten counts were recorded for this clonotype. This chain uses TRBV2 with TRBJ2-1; D is perhaps TRBD1 (6 bases). V lost 3 bases and J lost 7, with 19 bases in between. The length of the CDR3 is 16 residues. In germline, CDR1 is SNHLY, CDR2 FYNNEI. CDR3 coding DNA: TGTGCCAGCAGTGAGGGCAGGGGCTTTCGTGGAAATGAGCAGTTCTTC. Encoded protein: CASSEGRGFRGNEQFF.

This clonotype appeared many times. This rearrangement joins TRBV28 to TRBJ2-7; TRBD1 or TRBD2 may be the D gene (5 bases each). The germline CDR1 and CDR2 sequences are MDHEN and SYDVKM. Trimming removed 2 bases from V and 1 base from J, with 12 bases in between. This CDR3 is 15 amino acids long. The CDR3 here is CASSLTGQLSYEQYF. CDR3 in DNA: TGTGCCAGCAGTTTAACGGGGCAGCTATCCTACGAGCAGTACTTC.

This clonotype was picked up a small number of times. The gene calls are TRBV6-5 and TRBJ2-4; 7 positions match TRBD1. This CDR3 has 13 amino acids. The trim removed 2 bases at V and 5 bases at J, leaving 0 bases unmatched. The V gene's germline CDR1 is MNHEY and CDR2 SVGAGI. CDR3 loop: CASSYGTENIQYF. Written as DNA, the CDR3 is TGTGCCAGCAGTTACGGGACAGAAAACATTCAGTACTTC.

V gene TRBV20-1 combines with J gene TRBJ2-2; D is ambiguous. The CDR3 totals 12 residues. V was shortened by 3 bases and J by 7 bases, with 9 bases between the two germline ends. The V gene's germline CDR1 is DFQATT and CDR2 SNEGSKA (reference sequence). DNA for the CDR3: TGCAGTGCTAGGCCGGGTGACGGGGAGCTGTTTTTT. Its translation: CSARPGDGELFF.

The CDR3 loop reads CASSLTPVRGYTF. The CDR3 DNA is TGTGCCAGCAGTTTGACCCCCGTCCGGGGCTACACCTTC. The chain is built from TRBV28 and TRBJ1-2, with unresolved D. The CDR3 is 13 amino acids. CDR1 and CDR2 (germline): MDHEN, SYDVKM. V shed 3 bases and J shed 8 bases, with 13 bases lying between them.

This clonotype was found many times. J is TRBJ2-3 and V is TRBV2; 9 bases line up with TRBD2. Losses at the gene ends were 8 bases for V and 6 bases for J; bases not matched to a gene: 21. The germline V gene has CDR1 SNHLY and CDR2 FYNNEI. The CDR3 contains 18 residues. In DNA form, the CDR3 reads TGTGCCAGCGACTCCTCTTTAGGACTAGCGAATCTGAGGGATACGCAGTATTTT. Amino acid sequence: CASDSSLGLANLRDTQYF. Variable domain in full (rest from reference TRBV2 and TRBJ2-3): EPEVTQTPSHQVTQMGQEVILRCVPISNHLYFYWYRQILGQKVEFLVSFYNNEISEKSEIFDDQFSVERPDGSNFTLKIRSTKLEDSAMYFCASDSSLGLANLRDTQYFGPGTRLTVL.

There are a few counts of this clonotype. The chain is built from TRBV7-9 and TRBJ2-1; no clear D. Germline-derived CDR1 and CDR2 are SEHNR and FQNEAQ (reference sequence). The V end lost 11 bases, the J end lost 3 bases, and 11 bases lay between the germline ends. This CDR3 contains 12 residues. The DNA of the CDR3 is TGTGCCTGCTCATGGGACTACAATGAGCAGTTCTTC. It specifies CACSWDYNEQFF.

This clonotype has just a few counts. The J gene is TRBJ1-5, the V gene TRBV19; a possible D gene is TRBD1 (6 bases). The CDR3 runs to 14 residues. Germline V lookup: CDR1 LNHDA, CDR2 SQIVND (reference sequence). V gave up 9 bases and J gave up 1 base, with 13 bases separating them. CDR3 DNA: TGTGCCAGAGGGGGGGCGGGGAGCAATCAGCCCCAGCATTTT. Its translation is CARGGAGSNQPQHF.

This chain uses TRBV19 with TRBJ2-7; 8 bases map to TRBD1. The CDR3 contains 16 residues. V gave up 3 bases and J gave up 7 bases; unmatched junction bases: 14. The germline V gene encodes CDR1 LNHDA and CDR2 SQIVND (reference sequence). The DNA for the CDR3 is TGTGCCAGTAGTATGAAAGGGACAGGCGGAGTGGAGGAGCAGTACTTC. It yields the protein CASSMKGTGGVEEQYF.

This clonotype was recorded many times. This rearrangement joins TRBV6-2 or TRBV6-3 to TRBJ2-5; TRBD1 is a possible D gene (5 bases). This CDR3 has 13 amino acids. The V gene lost 10 bases and the J gene lost 2 bases, with 14 bases spanning the gap. Germline V gene data show CDR1 as MNHEY and CDR2 as SVGEGT. CDR3 sequence (DNA): TGTGCCACCGGTGGGCAGGGTCAAGAGACCCAGTACTTC. Translated: CATGGQGQETQYF.

This clonotype was found many times. One end of the junction fails to match germline, which may point to a read error. The chain recombines TRBV13 with TRBJ2-3; TRBD1 matches at 8 bases. Germline V gene lookup returns CDR1 PRHDT and CDR2 FYEKMQ (reference sequence). The CDR3 has 16 residues. Here the CDR3 DNA reads TGTGCCAGCAGCGTAGGACAGGGATCGCGCACAGATACGCAGTATTTT. As protein: CASSVGQGSRTDTQYF.

A few counts support this clonotype. The V gene is TRBV4-3, the J gene TRBJ1-3; 8 nucleotides line up with TRBD1. Trimming took 0 bases from V and 0 from J; bases not matched to a gene: 4. The CDR3 length is 17 residues. Germline loops: CDR1 LGHNA, CDR2 YSLEER. CDR3 in amino acids: CASSQEPGTGSGNTIYF. The CDR3, as DNA: TGCGCCAGCAGCCAAGAGCCGGGGACAGGCTCTGGAAACACCATATATTTT.

This clonotype was recorded many times. The chain recombines TRBV2 with TRBJ1-2; D perhaps matches TRBD1 (5 bases). Trimming cost V 9 bases and J 3 bases, with 14 bases left between them. CDR3 length: 13 residues. The V gene's germline CDR1 is SNHLY and CDR2 FYNNEI. CDR3 region: CASSGTWDYGYTF. As DNA, the CDR3 is TGTGCCAGTTCCGGGACCTGGGACTATGGCTACACCTTC. The full variable domain, rest sourced from reference TRBV2 and TRBJ1-2, is EPEVTQTPSHQVTQMGQEVILRCVPISNHLYFYWYRQILGQKVEFLVSFYNNEISEKSEIFDDQFSVERPDGSNFTLKIRSTKLEDSAMYFCASSGTWDYGYTFGSGTRLTVV.